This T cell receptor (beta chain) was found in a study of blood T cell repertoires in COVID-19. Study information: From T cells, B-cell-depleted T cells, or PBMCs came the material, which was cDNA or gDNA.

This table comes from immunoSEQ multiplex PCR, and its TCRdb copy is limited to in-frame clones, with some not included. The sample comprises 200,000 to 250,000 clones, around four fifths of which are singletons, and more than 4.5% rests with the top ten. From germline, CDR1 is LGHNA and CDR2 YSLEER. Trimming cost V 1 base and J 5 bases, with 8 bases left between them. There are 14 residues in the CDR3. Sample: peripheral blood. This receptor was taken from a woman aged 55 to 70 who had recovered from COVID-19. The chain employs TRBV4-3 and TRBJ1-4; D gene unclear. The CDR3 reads CASSQASLNEKLFF. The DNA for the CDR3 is TGCGCCAGCAGCCAAGCTTCCCTAAATGAAAAACTGTTTTTT.